This TCR beta chain was found in a study of blood T cell repertoires in COVID-19. Across the whole study: Spain, Italy and the United States supplied samples that represented acute and convalescent COVID-19. PBMCs, B-cell-depleted T cells, or T cells provided the cDNA or gDNA that made up the material.

Everyone who took part was roughly 18 to 89 years old, and they came from roughly 25 US areas. In assigning cohorts, the study relied on participant-reported clinical history. The CDR3 extends over 14 amino acids. Trimming stripped 2 bases from V and 2 bases from J, with 10 bases between. The germline gives CDR1 MNHEY, CDR2 SVGAGI. Using immunoSEQ multiplex PCR, the repertoire was profiled, and TCRdb retains in-frame clones only, with some absent. The sample has fewer than 250,000 clones, 65% to 90% seen once. The chain joins TRBV6-5 to TRBJ2-7, with a weak D call TRBD1 (6 bases). Sequencing used PBMCs or T cells enriched from blood (not recorded which). This receptor was identified in a woman between 40 and 50 years old with acute COVID-19. The CDR3: CASSYTTGPYEQYF. The CDR3 DNA follows: TGTGCCAGCAGTTACACGACAGGACCCTACGAGCAGTACTTC.